The sequence of this T cell receptor (beta chain) was determined in a study of molecular identifiers for immune sequencing clone quantification. Points from the study as a whole: Effector cells kept over 98% of their molecules in clones above 20 RNA copies, while naive cells kept under 1% there.

TCRdb redid the calling of the PCR reads with MiXCR, one entry per CDR3 protein. The top ten hold over 6% of the sample, which has approximately 40,000 distinct CDR3 sequences, roughly 18% seen once. Germline values: CDR1 MDHEN, CDR2 SYDVKM. The germline V and J ends were trimmed by 2 bases and 4 bases, with 13 bases remaining between them. The CDR3 spans 15 residues. To note about this clonotype: What it recognizes is unknown.

This receptor was identified in a human donor in good health. Some libraries in this study had Jurkat cell RNA spiked in. The sample taken for sequencing was naive CD8+ T cells from blood, with Jurkat cell RNA spiked in. Regarding subset: FACS-sorted CD8+CD4-CCR7+CD45RA+ naive T cells. The chain links TRBV28 to TRBJ2-3; D gene unclear. CDR3 amino acids: CASSLPDLGPDTQYF. CDR3 sequence (DNA): TGTGCCAGCAGTTTACCGGATCTGGGCCCAGATACGCAGTATTTT.